This T cell receptor (beta chain) was recorded in a study of tumor-infiltrating lymphocytes in primary liver carcinoma (dated by TCRdb to 2017 to 2019). For context, the study as a whole: Of the five patients (three men and two women, aged 30 to 69 years), four had hepatocellular carcinoma and one had combined HCC and intrahepatic cholangiocarcinoma. The study combined TCRbeta repertoire sequencing, expression microarrays and whole-exome sequencing across five regions of each liver tumor, with adjacent normal tissue and blood. Reproducibility between technical replicate repertoires was high, with correlation coefficients above 0.95 and mean shared-clone rates roughly 0.87. Samples yielded roughly 3.5 to 8 million productive TCRbeta reads; read depth did not differ significantly between tissue types. TCRbeta repertoire sequencing covered roughly 35 specimens from 5 patients: roughly 25 tumor regions, 5 adjacent noncancerous liver tissues and 5 peripheral blood samples. The five patients had tumors staged T1-T3 N0M0, with maximum diameters ranging from roughly 4.2 to 10 cm.

Without any cell sorting, total RNA and DNA were extracted together from 20-30 mg of bulk tissue using the AllPrep DNA/RNA mini kit. Surgical resection was performed in China between late 2015 and early 2016 on roughly 5 patients with histopathologically diagnosed primary liver carcinoma. Patients had chronic HBV infection and were treatment-naive at sampling. Pieces of fresh tumor and adjacent tissue were cut in half, with one half kept in RNAlater at -80 degrees C and the other half sent for histology. On the study overall, not on this receptor specifically: Only the TCR beta chain was sequenced, which likely underestimates true repertoire diversity because unpaired alpha chains were not captured. The top 250 clones made up a significantly larger repertoire fraction in tumors than in blood (p = 0.039). Consistent with antigen-driven expansion, pairs of tumor regions showed higher repertoire overlap (mean roughly 35%) than either tumor-adjacent pairs (about 17%) or tumor-blood pairs (about 14%). Bulk unsorted samples precluded comparing CD4+ and CD8+ T cell repertoires. The study included only five patients, and the authors note findings should be validated in a larger study.

For CDR1 and CDR2, the germline V gene lists SGHRS and YFSETQ. Counted from cysteine to phenylalanine, this CDR3 has 15 amino acids. The only DNA kept is the CDR3, 45 bases in frame from the first base. The germline ends are 8 bases apart after V is trimmed by 1 base and J by 0 bases. Starting from about 550 ng total RNA, TCRbeta-specific cDNA was produced by reverse transcription with a constant-region primer and ProtoScript II reverse transcriptase. TCRbeta libraries were built with three nested multiplex PCR rounds, a slightly modified ARM-PCR procedure. Multiplex TRBV1-TRBV30 forward primers and a Cbeta reverse primer were used in the first two PCR rounds, each of which was run for around 9 cycles. Sample barcodes and Illumina adapters were added in a final 25-cycle PCR using Deep VentR polymerase. Before sequencing, amplicons of 200-500 bp were gel-purified using a QIAquick gel extraction kit. An Illumina HiSeq 2500 was used to sequence the TCRbeta amplicons with 250-bp paired-end reads. As for the authors' bioinformatics: Trimmomatic v0.33 was used to quality-trim the reads, and FLASH v1.2.11 was used to merge paired reads so that full CDR3 sequences could be recovered. V, D and J germline segments were assigned to the rearranged TCRbeta sequences using MiGEC v1.2.1b. Clonotype statistics, along with Shannon-Wiener diversity indices, were calculated using VDJtools v1.0.0. Except for diversity analysis, only each sample's 250 most abundant clonotypes were used in subsequent analyses to reduce sampling bias. The public reads were reanalyzed by TCRdb: fastp trimming at Q25, MiXCR alignment, in-frame beta chains only. Each entry is one CDR3 protein sequence, shown with its most common DNA and genes. The V and J calls and clone size are TCRdb's, not the authors'. The sample table records 90,000 to 150,000 distinct CDR3 sequences; 65% to 75% of these occur just once. In total, the top ten clones hold over 7.5% of the sample.

This clonotype was seen many times. Its antigen specificity is not known. Base qualities are not provided; no much larger clone lies one nucleotide away. This receptor was taken from a woman aged 60-75 years with primary liver carcinoma and hepatitis B virus infection. The chain joins TRBV5-1 to TRBJ2-1, with TRBD2 perhaps the D gene, on 6 matching bases. What was sequenced was tumor-adjacent normal liver tissue. This receptor has the CDR3 CASSLLASSYNEQFF. In nucleotides, the sequence is TGCGCCAGCAGCTTGCTAGCGAGCTCCTACAATGAGCAGTTCTTC.